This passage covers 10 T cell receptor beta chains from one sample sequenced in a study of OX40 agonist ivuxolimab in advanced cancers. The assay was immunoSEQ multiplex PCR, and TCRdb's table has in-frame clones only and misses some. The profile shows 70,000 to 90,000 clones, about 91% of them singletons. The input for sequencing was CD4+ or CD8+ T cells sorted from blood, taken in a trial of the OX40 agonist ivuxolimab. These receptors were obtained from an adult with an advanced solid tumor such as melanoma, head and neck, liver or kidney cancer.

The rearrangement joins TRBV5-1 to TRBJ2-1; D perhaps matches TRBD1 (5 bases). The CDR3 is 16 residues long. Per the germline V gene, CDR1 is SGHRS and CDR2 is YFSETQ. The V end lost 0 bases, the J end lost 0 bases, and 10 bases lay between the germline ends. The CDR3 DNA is TGCGCCAGCAGCTTGGTGCAGGGAAGCTCCTACAATGAGCAGTTCTTC. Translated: CASSLVQGSSYNEQFF.

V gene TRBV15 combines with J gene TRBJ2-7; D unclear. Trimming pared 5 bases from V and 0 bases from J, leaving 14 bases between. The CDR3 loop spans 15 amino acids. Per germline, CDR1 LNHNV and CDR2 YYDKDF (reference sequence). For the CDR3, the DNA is TGTGCCACCAGCGAAATTCCAATGGCCTCCTACGAGCAGTACTTC. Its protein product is CATSEIPMASYEQYF. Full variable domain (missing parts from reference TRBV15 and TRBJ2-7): DAMVIQNPRYQVTQFGKPVTLSCSQTLNHNVMYWYQQKSSQAPKLLFHYYDKDFNNEADTPDNFQSRRPNTSFCFLDIRSPGLGDTAMYLCATSEIPMASYEQYFGPGTRLTVT.

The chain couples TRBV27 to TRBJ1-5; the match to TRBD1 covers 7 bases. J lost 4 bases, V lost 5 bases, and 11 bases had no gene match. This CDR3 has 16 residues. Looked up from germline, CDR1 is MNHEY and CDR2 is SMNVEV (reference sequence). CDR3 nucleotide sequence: TGTGCCAGCAGTCCCTCCGACAGGGTGGGGAATCAGCCCCAGCATTTT. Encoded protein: CASSPSDRVGNQPQHF.

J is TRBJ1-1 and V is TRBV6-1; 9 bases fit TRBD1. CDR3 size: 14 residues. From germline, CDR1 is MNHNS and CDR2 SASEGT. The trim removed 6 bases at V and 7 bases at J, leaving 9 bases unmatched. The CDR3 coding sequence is TGTGCCAGCAGAGAACAGGGGGCGAGTGGTGAAGCTTTCTTT. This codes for CASREQGASGEAFF.

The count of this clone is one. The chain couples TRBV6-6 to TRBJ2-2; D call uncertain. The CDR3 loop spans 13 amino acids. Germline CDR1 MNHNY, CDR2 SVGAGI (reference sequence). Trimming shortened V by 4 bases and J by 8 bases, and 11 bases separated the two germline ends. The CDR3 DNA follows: TGTGCCAGCAGTTTGGAATCGACAGGGGAGCTGTTTTTT. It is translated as CASSLESTGELFF.

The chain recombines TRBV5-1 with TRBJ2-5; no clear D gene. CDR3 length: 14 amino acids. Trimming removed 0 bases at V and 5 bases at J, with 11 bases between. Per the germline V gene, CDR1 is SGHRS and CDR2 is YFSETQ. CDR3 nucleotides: TGCGCCAGCAGCTTGGCCCTTTCCGAGGAGACCCAGTACTTC. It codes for CASSLALSEETQYF.

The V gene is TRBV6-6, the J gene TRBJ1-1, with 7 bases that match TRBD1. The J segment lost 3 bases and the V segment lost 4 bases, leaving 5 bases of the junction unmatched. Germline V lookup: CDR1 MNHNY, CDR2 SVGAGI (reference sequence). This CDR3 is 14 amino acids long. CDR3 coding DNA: TGTGCCAGCAGTTCGACAGGGTTCGACACTGAAGCTTTCTTT. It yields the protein CASSSTGFDTEAFF.

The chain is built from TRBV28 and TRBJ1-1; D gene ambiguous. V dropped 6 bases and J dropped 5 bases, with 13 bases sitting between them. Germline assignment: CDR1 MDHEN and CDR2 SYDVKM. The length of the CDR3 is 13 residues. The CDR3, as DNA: TGTGCCAGCAGGGGCAGAGTGGGAACTGAAGCTTTCTTT. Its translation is CASRGRVGTEAFF.

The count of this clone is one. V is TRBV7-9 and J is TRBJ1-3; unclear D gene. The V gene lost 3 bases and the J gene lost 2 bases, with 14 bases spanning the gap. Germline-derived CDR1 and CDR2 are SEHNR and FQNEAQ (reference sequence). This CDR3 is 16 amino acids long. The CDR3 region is CASSFALASAGNTIYF. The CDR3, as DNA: TGTGCCAGCAGCTTCGCGTTGGCCTCGGCTGGAAACACCATATATTTT.

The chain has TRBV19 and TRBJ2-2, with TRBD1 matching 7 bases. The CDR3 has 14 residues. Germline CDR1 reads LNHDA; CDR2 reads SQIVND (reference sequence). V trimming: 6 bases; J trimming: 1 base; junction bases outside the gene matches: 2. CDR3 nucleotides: TGTGCCAGTAGACAGGGGATGAACACCGGGGAGCTGTTTTTT. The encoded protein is CASRQGMNTGELFF.